The present entry profiles one TCR beta chain with its context. No antigen is known for it. Between the trimmed V and J ends, which lost 4 bases and 8 bases, there was a span of 12 bases. This CDR3 region has 13 residues. Germline values: CDR1 MGHRA, CDR2 YSYEKL. The donors were members of the validation cohort, which comprised 90 to 150 subjects and was separate from the first cohort of some 680 subjects. Clones were sequenced by immunoSEQ multiplex PCR, and TCRdb holds only the in-frame ones, with some missing. The sample shows about 180,000 clones, roughly 86% of them seen only once. This record comes from a study of cytomegalovirus exposure and HLA in healthy donors. General observations from the study: The tendency of first-cohort TCR clusters to co-occur in the 130 or so validation repertoires was identified by a subsequent analysis.

The receptor was derived from a man aged 18 to 29 in good health and CMV-seropositive. The specimen sequenced was PBMCs. The rearrangement links TRBV4-1 to TRBJ1-5; D might be TRBD1 (5 bases). The CDR3 is CASSLPGEEPQHF. CDR3 coding DNA: TGCGCCAGCAGCCTACCGGGGGAGGAGCCCCAGCATTTT.